One sample yielded the 21 T cell receptor beta chains listed below, sequenced in a study of blood T cell repertoires in COVID-19. Measured with immunoSEQ multiplex PCR; TCRdb has only the in-frame clones, and not every one. The sample comprises under 200,000 clones, around 84% of which are singletons, and less than 3.5% rests with the top ten. Source material: PBMCs or T cells enriched from blood (not recorded which). These receptors were collected from a woman aged 25 to 39 who had been exposed to COVID-19.

This clone appeared once. The chain recombines TRBV12-5 with TRBJ2-1; TRBD2 aligns across 15 bases. The ends lost 8 bases at V and 7 bases at J; junction bases unmatched: 18. The germline gives CDR1 LGHNT, CDR2 FRNRAP. The CDR3 sequence is 19 residues long. This chain's CDR3 is CASSWTSGGAPQDGNEQFF. The DNA for the CDR3 is TGTGCTAGTTCTTGGACTAGCGGGGGGGCTCCTCAAGATGGGAATGAGCAGTTCTTC.

This clone was observed once. This chain connects TRBV7-9 to TRBJ1-3; D uncertain. The CDR3 loop spans 14 amino acids. Per the germline V gene, CDR1 is SEHNR and CDR2 is FQNEAQ (reference sequence). V lost 5 bases to trimming and J lost 8 bases, with 16 bases between them. The CDR3 region is CASSHSSPRDTIYF. DNA for the CDR3: TGTGCCAGCAGCCATAGTAGTCCTCGAGACACCATATATTTT.

There are a few counts of this clone. The genes are TRBV19 and TRBJ2-6, with D unresolved. This CDR3 contains 15 residues. Deletions cut 1 base from V and 0 bases from J, with 4 bases between. Looked up from germline, CDR1 is LNHDA and CDR2 is SQIVND (reference sequence). The DNA of the CDR3 is TGTGCCAGTAGTATAGTTCACTCTGGGGCCAACGTCCTGACTTTC. Amino acid sequence: CASSIVHSGANVLTF.

This chain joins TRBV5-6 and TRBJ1-2; weak D call: TRBD1 (5 bases). From germline, CDR1 is SGHDT and CDR2 YYEEEE. The CDR3 totals 13 residues. The ends were cut back, 0 bases at V and 8 bases at J, with 11 bases in the middle. For the CDR3, the DNA is TGTGCCAGCAGCTTGGGTACAGGTCCGGGCTACACCTTC. Encoded protein: CASSLGTGPGYTF.

This chain connects TRBV30 to TRBJ2-1; the D is unclear. From germline, CDR1 is GTSNPN and CDR2 SVGIG (reference sequence). There are 12 residues in the CDR3. V was cut by 0 bases and J by 7 bases, with 7 bases left in between. The CDR3 DNA follows: TGTGCCTGGAGTGTACCTCGGAATGAGCAGTTCTTC. Protein sequence: CAWSVPRNEQFF.

This rearrangement joins TRBV2 to TRBJ2-3; maybe TRBD2 (7 bases). V gave up 6 bases and J gave up 8 bases, with 21 bases separating them. Germline loops: CDR1 SNHLY, CDR2 FYNNEI. This CDR3 is 15 amino acids long. DNA of the CDR3: TGTGCCAGCAGGACCGCCGTCGGGGGGCCGGGTACGCAGTATTTT. It codes for CASRTAVGGPGTQYF.

The rearrangement uses TRBV5-1 and TRBJ2-1, with 9 bases lining up with TRBD2. In germline, CDR1 is SGHRS, CDR2 YFSETQ. J was trimmed by 7 bases and V by 1 base; bases with no gene match: 9. The CDR3 consists of 16 residues. The CDR3 DNA follows: TGCGCCAGCAGCTTGCGGGCTAGCGGGGACGGGAATGAGCAGTTCTTC. Its protein is CASSLRASGDGNEQFF. Based on the CDR3 plus reference TRBV5-1 and TRBJ2-1, the full variable domain is KAGVTQTPRYLIKTRGQQVTLSCSPISGHRSVSWYQQTPGQGLQFLFEYFSETQRNKGNFPGRFSGRQFSNSRSEMNVSTLELGDSALYLCASSLRASGDGNEQFFGPGTRLTVL.

The chain employs TRBV5-1 and TRBJ2-7; TRBD1 matches 8 bases. In germline, CDR1 is SGHRS, CDR2 YFSETQ. The V and J ends lost 6 bases and 3 bases, in that order; junction bases with no gene match: 5. There are 13 residues in the CDR3. CDR3: CASNLDRGYEQYF. DNA of the CDR3: TGCGCCAGCAACCTCGACAGGGGCTACGAGCAGTACTTC.

This clone was seen at least ten times. This sequence joins TRBV9 and TRBJ2-3, with TRBD2 identical over 7 bases. This CDR3 contains 17 residues. From germline, CDR1 is SGDLS and CDR2 YYNGEE. The J segment lost 3 bases and the V segment lost 3 bases, leaving 13 bases of the junction unmatched. Here the CDR3 DNA reads TGTGCCAGCAGCGACGGATTTCCTAGCGGAGCTACAGATACGCAGTATTTT. Translating gives CASSDGFPSGATDTQYF.

The chain combines TRBV9 with TRBJ2-2; 7 bases fit TRBD1. Trimming removed 3 bases from V and 4 bases from J; junction bases left unmatched: 9. Germline V CDR1 and CDR2: SGDLS, YYNGEE. The CDR3 loop spans 16 amino acids. The CDR3, as DNA: TGTGCCAGCAGCGCAAACGACAGGGCGGGCACCGGGGAGCTGTTTTTT. It is translated as CASSANDRAGTGELFF.

CDR3 region: CASSRGLPHTEAFF. Here the CDR3 DNA reads TGCGCCAGCAGCCGGGGACTCCCCCACACTGAAGCTTTCTTT. The chain is built from TRBV4-3 and TRBJ1-1; D is possibly TRBD1 (5 bases). This CDR3 contains 14 residues. V lost 4 bases, J lost 3 bases, and 12 bases lay in between. Germline CDR1 reads LGHNA; CDR2 reads YSLEER.

This chain connects TRBV18 to TRBJ2-3, with TRBD2 matching over 13 bases. The germline gives CDR1 KGHSH, CDR2 LQKENI. There are 20 residues in the CDR3. V gave up 3 bases and J gave up 0 bases; unmatched junction bases: 12. This chain's CDR3 is CASSPRATSGGGRSTDTQYF. The DNA of the CDR3 is TGTGCCAGCTCACCGCGCGCTACTAGCGGGGGGGGACGAAGCACAGATACGCAGTATTTT.

The sample holds a few counts of this clone. The chain links TRBV10-3 to TRBJ1-1; weak D call: TRBD1 (6 bases). Germline loops: CDR1 ENHRY, CDR2 SYGVKD. The CDR3 length is 16 residues. Trimming shortened V by 6 bases and J by 1 base, and 18 bases separated the two germline ends. CDR3: CAIRKRDKGKNTEAFF. The CDR3 DNA reads as TGTGCCATCAGAAAACGGGACAAGGGCAAGAACACTGAAGCTTTCTTT.

In the case of this clone: A junction end diverges from the germline sequence, so it may reflect a read error. The V call is TRBV2, the J call TRBJ1-4; no definite D call. This CDR3 is built from 17 residues. Germline CDR1 is SNHLY and CDR2 is FYNNEI. The CDR3 region is CASSEEGREYGFEKLFF. Here the CDR3 DNA reads TGTGCCAGCAGCGAAGAGGGCCGGGAGTACGGGTTCGAAAAACTGTTTTTT.

This chain connects TRBV7-2 to TRBJ1-2; possible D gene TRBD1, 6 bases. Trimming took 1 base from V and 8 from J, leaving 14 bases between them. The germline V gene encodes CDR1 SGHTA and CDR2 FQGNSA. CDR3 length: 14 amino acids. The CDR3 DNA reads as TGTGCCAGCAGCTTAGGGGGTACAGGGAAAGGCTACACCTTC. Residues: CASSLGGTGKGYTF.

This clone has a count of ten or more. This chain links TRBV27 with TRBJ2-7; 9 nucleotides match TRBD1. With V trimmed by 5 bases and J by 5 bases, 13 bases remained unmatched. The CDR3 has 16 amino acids. Germline V gives CDR1 MNHEY, CDR2 SMNVEV (reference sequence). The CDR3 DNA reads TGTGCCAGCAGTCCGGTCTCCGGGACAGGGTACCACGAGCAGTACTTC. Protein product: CASSPVSGTGYHEQYF.

V gene TRBV3-1 (or the pseudogene TRBV3-2) combines with J gene TRBJ2-1; 7 positions agree with TRBD2. Trimming removed 1 base from V and 4 bases from J; junction bases left unmatched: 4. The CDR3 has 15 residues. Germline CDR1 LGHDT, CDR2 YNNKEL (reference sequence). In DNA, the CDR3 is TGTGCCAGCAGCCAAGTCAGCGGGGATTACAATGAGCAGTTCTTC. Protein sequence: CASSQVSGDYNEQFF.

The chain joins TRBV7-6 to TRBJ1-1; D unclear. This CDR3 comprises 15 residues. V lost 11 bases to trimming and J lost 0 bases, with 19 bases between them. Looked up from germline, CDR1 is SGHVS and CDR2 is FNYEAQ. DNA of the CDR3: TGTGCCTCCCATCCATCGGGTCCAATGAACACTGAAGCTTTCTTT. Translated, it gives CASHPSGPMNTEAFF. The entire variable domain, with the rest obtained from reference TRBV7-6 and TRBJ1-1, is as follows: GAGVSQSPRYKVTKRGQDVALRCDPISGHVSLYWYRQALGQGPEFLTYFNYEAQQDKSGLPNDRFSAERPEGSISTLTIQRTEQRDSAMYRCASHPSGPMNTEAFFGQGTRLTVV.

The DNA for the CDR3 is TGTGCCATTGGGGGGTGGGCTAACTATGGCTACACCTTC. It codes for CAIGGWANYGYTF. The gene calls are TRBV10-3 and TRBJ1-2; a weak D match, TRBD1 (5 bases). This CDR3 contains 13 residues. The germline V gene has CDR1 ENHRY and CDR2 SYGVKD. V was trimmed by 9 bases and J by 0 bases, leaving 11 bases between them.

This clone appeared a single time. J is TRBJ2-6 and V is TRBV7-3; D is perhaps TRBD1 (5 bases). This CDR3 contains 16 residues. V shed 2 bases and J shed 2 bases, with 10 bases lying between them. Germline CDR1 reads SGHTA; CDR2 reads FQGTGA. CDR3 coding DNA: TGTGCCAGCAGCTTATGGTCAGGGACTGGGGCCAACGTCCTGACTTTC. Its translation: CASSLWSGTGANVLTF. The full variable domain, its missing parts supplied by reference TRBV7-3 and TRBJ2-6, is GAGVSQTPSNKVTEKGKYVELRCDPISGHTALYWYRQSLGQGPEFLIYFQGTGAADDSGLPNDRFFAVRPEGSVSTLKIQRTERGDSAVYLCASSLWSGTGANVLTFGAGSRLTVL.

The rearrangement links TRBV5-1 to TRBJ2-1, with TRBD1 matching over 9 bases. Germline V gene sequence: CDR1 SGHRS, CDR2 YFSETQ. The CDR3 extends over 16 amino acids. The trim removed 4 bases at V and 7 bases at J, leaving 12 bases unmatched. CDR3 region: CASSGPGQGGLNEQFF. CDR3 DNA sequence: TGCGCCAGCAGCGGCCCGGGACAGGGAGGGCTGAATGAGCAGTTCTTC.